This T cell receptor (beta chain) was identified during a study of T cell repertoires in cytomegalovirus infection. On this clonotype: Its antigen is not identified.

This CDR3 is 17 amino acids long. V was pared by 3 bases and J by 2 bases, with 8 bases of the junction left unmatched. In germline, CDR1 is MNHEY, CDR2 SMNVEV (reference sequence). Each CDR3 protein gets one entry after TCRdb re-called the reads with MiXCR. The sample shows about 340,000 distinct CDR3 sequences, around 29% of them seen only once. This specimen consisted of cultured PBMCs, obtained from culture after CMV antigen stimulation. V and J are TRBV27 and TRBJ2-3, with 10 bases that match TRBD1. The TCR sequence derives from a human donor in good health (CMV status not recorded). Some clones in this sample may be carry-over from other donors' samples. CDR3 residues: CASSFSEGQGYTDTQYF. CDR3 bases: TGTGCCAGCAGTTTCTCAGAGGGACAGGGGTACACAGATACGCAGTATTTT.